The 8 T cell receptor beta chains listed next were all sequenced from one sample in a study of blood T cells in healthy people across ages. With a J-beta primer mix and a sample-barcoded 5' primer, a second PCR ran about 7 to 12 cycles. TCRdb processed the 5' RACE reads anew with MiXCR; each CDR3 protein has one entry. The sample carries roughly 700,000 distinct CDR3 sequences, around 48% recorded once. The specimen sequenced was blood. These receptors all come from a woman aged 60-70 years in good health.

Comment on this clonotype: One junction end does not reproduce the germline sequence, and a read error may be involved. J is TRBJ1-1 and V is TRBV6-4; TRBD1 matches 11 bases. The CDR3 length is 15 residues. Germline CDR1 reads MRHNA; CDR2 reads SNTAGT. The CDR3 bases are TGTGCCAGCAGCGACTCCCGGACAGGGGGCTCTGAAGCTTTCTTT. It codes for CASSDSRTGGSEAFF.

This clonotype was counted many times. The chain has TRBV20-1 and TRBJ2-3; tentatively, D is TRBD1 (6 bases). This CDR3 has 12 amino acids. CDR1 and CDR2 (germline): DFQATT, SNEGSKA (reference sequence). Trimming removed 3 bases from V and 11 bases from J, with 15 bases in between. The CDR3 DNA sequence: TGCAGTGCTAGTGAAGGACAGACGGTGCAGTATTTT. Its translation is CSASEGQTVQYF.

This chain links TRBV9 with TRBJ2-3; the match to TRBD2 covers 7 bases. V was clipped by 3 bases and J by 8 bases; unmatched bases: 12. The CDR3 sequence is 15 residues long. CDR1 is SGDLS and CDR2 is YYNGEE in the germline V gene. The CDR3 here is CASSARTGTIFTQYF. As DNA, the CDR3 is TGTGCCAGCAGCGCCAGGACCGGGACTATCTTTACGCAGTATTTT.

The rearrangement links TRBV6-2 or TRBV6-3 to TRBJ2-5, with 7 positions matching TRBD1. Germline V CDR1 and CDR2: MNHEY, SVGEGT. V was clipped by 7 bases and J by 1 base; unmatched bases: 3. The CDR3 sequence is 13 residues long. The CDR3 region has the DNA TGTGCCAGCAATGACAGGGTCCAAGAGACCCAGTACTTC. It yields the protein CASNDRVQETQYF.

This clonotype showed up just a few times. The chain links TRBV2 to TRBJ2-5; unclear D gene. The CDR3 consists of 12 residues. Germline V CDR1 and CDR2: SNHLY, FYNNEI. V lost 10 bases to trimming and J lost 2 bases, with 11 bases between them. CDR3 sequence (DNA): TGTGCCAACAATTCCAGGCAAGAGACCCAGTACTTC. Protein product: CANNSRQETQYF.

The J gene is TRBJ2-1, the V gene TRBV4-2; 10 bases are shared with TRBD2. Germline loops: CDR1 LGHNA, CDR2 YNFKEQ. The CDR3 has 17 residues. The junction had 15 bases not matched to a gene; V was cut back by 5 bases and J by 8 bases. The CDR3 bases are TGTGCCAGCAGCTCTCGCCTCTTAGCGGGGGGTGTATATGAGCAGTTCTTC. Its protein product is CASSSRLLAGGVYEQFF.

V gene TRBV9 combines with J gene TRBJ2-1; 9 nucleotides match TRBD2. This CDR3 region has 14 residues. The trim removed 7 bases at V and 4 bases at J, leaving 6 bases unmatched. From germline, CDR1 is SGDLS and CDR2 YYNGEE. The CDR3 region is CASQAGGLYNEQFF. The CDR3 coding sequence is TGTGCCAGCCAAGCGGGGGGCCTTTACAATGAGCAGTTCTTC. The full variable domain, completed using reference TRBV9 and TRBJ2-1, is DSGVTQTPKHLITATGQRVTLRCSPRSGDLSVYWYQQSLDQGLQFLIQYYNGEERAKGNILERFSAQQFPDLHSELNLSSLELGDSALYFCASQAGGLYNEQFFGPGTRLTVL.

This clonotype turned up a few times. The CDR3 DNA reads as TGTGCCAGCAGCTTTACCAGCGGTATGAGAAATTTCAACAATGAGCAGTACTTC. Translating gives CASSFTSGMRNFNNEQYF. The chain couples TRBV7-2 to TRBJ2-5, with a weak D call TRBD2 (5 bases). With 3 bases removed from V and 11 bases from J, the gap between germline ends came to 31 bases. The CDR3 has 18 amino acids. The germline V gene has CDR1 SGHTA and CDR2 FQGNSA.